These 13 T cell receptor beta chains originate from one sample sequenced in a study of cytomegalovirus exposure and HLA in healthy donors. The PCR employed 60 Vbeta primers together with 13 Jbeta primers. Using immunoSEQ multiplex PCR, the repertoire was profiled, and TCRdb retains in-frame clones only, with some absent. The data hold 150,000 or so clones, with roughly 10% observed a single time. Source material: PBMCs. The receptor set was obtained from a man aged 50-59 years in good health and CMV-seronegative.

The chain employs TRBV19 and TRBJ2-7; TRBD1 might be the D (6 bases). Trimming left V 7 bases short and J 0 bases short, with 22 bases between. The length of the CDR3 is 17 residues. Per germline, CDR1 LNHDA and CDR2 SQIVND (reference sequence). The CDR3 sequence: CASTRGGFQTGSYEQYF. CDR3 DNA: TGTGCCAGTACGCGAGGGGGTTTTCAAACCGGCTCCTACGAGCAGTACTTC.

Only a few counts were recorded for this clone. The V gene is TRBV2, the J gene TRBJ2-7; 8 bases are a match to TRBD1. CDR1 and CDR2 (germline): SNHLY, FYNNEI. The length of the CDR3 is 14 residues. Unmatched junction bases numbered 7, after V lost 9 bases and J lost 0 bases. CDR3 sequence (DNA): TGTGCCAGTTCCCGGGACAGGAGCTCCTACGAGCAGTACTTC. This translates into CASSRDRSSYEQYF.

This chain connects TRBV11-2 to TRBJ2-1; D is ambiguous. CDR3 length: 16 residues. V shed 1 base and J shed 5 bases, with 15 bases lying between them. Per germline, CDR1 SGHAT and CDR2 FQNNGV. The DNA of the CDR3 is TGTGCCAGCAGCTTAGTTTCCAGCGTCCAAAACAATGAGCAGTTCTTC. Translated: CASSLVSSVQNNEQFF.

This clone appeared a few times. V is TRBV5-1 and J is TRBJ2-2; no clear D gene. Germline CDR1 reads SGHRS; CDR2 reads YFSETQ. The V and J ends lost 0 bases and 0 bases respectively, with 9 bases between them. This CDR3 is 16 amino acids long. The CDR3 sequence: CASSLGISSNTGELFF. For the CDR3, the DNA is TGCGCCAGCAGCTTGGGTATCAGTTCGAACACCGGGGAGCTGTTTTTT.

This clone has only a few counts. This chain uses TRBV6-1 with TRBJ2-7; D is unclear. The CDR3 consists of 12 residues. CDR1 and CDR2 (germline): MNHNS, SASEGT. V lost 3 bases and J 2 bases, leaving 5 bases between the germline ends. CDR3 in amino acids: CASSDPAYEQYF. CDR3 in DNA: TGTGCCAGCAGTGACCCAGCCTACGAGCAGTACTTC.

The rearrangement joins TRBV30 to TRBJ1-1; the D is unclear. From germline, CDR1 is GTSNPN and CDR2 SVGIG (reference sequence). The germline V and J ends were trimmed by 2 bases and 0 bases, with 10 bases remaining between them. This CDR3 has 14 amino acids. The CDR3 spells CAWSRGLMNTEAFF. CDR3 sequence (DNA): TGTGCCTGGAGTCGCGGACTGATGAACACTGAAGCTTTCTTT.

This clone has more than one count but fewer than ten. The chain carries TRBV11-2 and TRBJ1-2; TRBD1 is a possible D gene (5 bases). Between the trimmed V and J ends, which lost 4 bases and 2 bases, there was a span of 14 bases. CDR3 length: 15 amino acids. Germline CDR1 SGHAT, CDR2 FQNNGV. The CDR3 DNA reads TGTGCCAGCAGCTCGTGGTCCAGGGTGAACTATGGCTACACCTTC. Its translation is CASSSWSRVNYGYTF.

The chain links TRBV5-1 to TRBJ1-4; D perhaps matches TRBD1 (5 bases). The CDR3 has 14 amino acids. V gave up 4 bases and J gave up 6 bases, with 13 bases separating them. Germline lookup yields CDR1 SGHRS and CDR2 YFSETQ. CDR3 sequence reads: CASSDVDSYEKLFF. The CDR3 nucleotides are TGCGCCAGCAGCGACGTAGACAGCTATGAAAAACTGTTTTTT. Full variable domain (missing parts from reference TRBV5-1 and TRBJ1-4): KAGVTQTPRYLIKTRGQQVTLSCSPISGHRSVSWYQQTPGQGLQFLFEYFSETQRNKGNFPGRFSGRQFSNSRSEMNVSTLELGDSALYLCASSDVDSYEKLFFGSGTQLSVL.

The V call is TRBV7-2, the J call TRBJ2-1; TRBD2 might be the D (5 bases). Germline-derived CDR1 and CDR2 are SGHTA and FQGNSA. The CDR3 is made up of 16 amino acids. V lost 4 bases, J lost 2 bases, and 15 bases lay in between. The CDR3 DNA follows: TGTGCCAGCAGCTCCCAGGACGGGGTTACCTACAATGAGCAGTTCTTC. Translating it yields CASSSQDGVTYNEQFF.

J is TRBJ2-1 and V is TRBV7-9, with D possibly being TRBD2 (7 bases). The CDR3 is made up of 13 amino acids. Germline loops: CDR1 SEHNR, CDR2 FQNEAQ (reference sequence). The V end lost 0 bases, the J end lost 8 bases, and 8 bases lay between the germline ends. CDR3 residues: CASSLARGHEQFF. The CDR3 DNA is TGTGCCAGCAGCTTAGCGCGGGGGCATGAGCAGTTCTTC.

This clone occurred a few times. The CDR3 here is CASNRLAGVTDTQYF. CDR3 coding DNA: TGTGCCAGCAACCGACTAGCGGGCGTCACAGATACGCAGTATTTT. This sequence joins TRBV2 and TRBJ2-3; 10 bases align to TRBD2. The CDR3 length is 15 residues. V shed 7 bases and J 2 bases; nucleotides not matched to a gene: 6. Germline CDR1 reads SNHLY; CDR2 reads FYNNEI.

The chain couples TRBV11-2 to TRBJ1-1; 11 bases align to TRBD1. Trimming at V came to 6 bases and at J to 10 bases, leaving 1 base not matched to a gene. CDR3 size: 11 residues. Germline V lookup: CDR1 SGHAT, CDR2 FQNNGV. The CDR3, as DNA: TGTGCCAGCAGGGGGACAGGGGGAGCTTTCTTT. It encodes CASRGTGGAFF.

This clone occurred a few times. The CDR3: CASRTGRELSEQYF. The CDR3 DNA reads as TGCGCCAGCAGGACAGGCCGGGAATTAAGCGAGCAGTACTTC. This rearrangement joins TRBV10-1 to TRBJ2-7; weak D call: TRBD1 (6 bases). V lost 6 bases, J lost 6 bases, and 18 bases lay in between. Germline CDR1 and CDR2: WNHNN and SYGVQD (reference sequence). The CDR3 is 14 residues long.